This T cell receptor (beta chain) comes out of a study of tumor and adjacent non-tumor tissue in lung cancer. Across the whole study: There were about 12 adenocarcinoma, a couple of squamous cell carcinoma and 1 small cell lung cancer cases. Aged roughly 31 to 80 years, patients included nine to eleven men and about 5 women with stage I to III disease. Overall study findings and caveats: Tumor repertoires had a smaller top 100 clone share than normal lung.

This sample's RNA came from whole unsorted tissue. More than 3 cm separated this lung sample from the edge of the tumor. Newly diagnosed lung cancer patients had thoracic surgery in China, August–November 2014, without prior chemotherapy. Points on this clonotype: No antigen is known for it. Likely a read error: the CDR3 ends without its conserved phenylalanine or tryptophan.

A modified ARM-PCR protocol with three rounds of nested PCR amplified TCRbeta. TCRdb re-analysed the multiplex PCR reads in MiXCR, keeping a single row per CDR3 protein. The profile shows fewer than 45,000 distinct CDR3 sequences, roughly 60% of them singletons. CDR1 is MNHNY and CDR2 is SVGAGI in the germline V gene (reference sequence). The length of the CDR3 is 15 residues. Trimming at V came to 9 bases and at J to 4 bases, leaving 9 bases not matched to a gene. The sample comprised distant non-tumor lung tissue. The receptor was isolated from a woman between 35 and 50 years old with non-small cell lung cancer. The chain joins TRBV6-6 to TRBJ1-1, with 12 bases that match TRBD1. The CDR3 protein is CASRDRGLGSTEAFL. The CDR3, as DNA: TGTGCCAGTAGGGACAGGGGGCTGGGGTCCACTGAAGCTTTCTTA.